This T cell receptor beta chain was documented in a study of blood T cells in healthy people across ages (dated by TCRdb to the mid-2010s). For the study in its entirety: Template switching captured roughly one uniquely barcoded TCR beta cDNA molecule per two T cells in model experiments. Four age groups were formed from the donors: young (average roughly 15 years), middle-aged (approximately 42), aged (62) and long-lived (less than 85). Two additional independent replicas of 1 million unique cDNA reads from the same blood draw were analyzed for two donors (one aged 18 to 30 and one aged 80 or older). The study measured age-related changes in TCR beta repertoire diversity using deep sequencing normalized with unique cDNA molecular identifiers. Results the study describes overall, beyond this receptor: Compared with the aged group, more naive CD4+ T cells, fewer expanded clones and increased TCR diversity were shown by the long-lived group, suggesting age selection. There was a strong correlation between observed TCR beta diversity and the percentage of naive T cells measured by flow cytometry. Bulk unsorted PBMC profiling prevented conclusive comparison of naive and antigen-experienced compartments. Observed TCR beta diversity per million T cells fell roughly linearly with age, and a significant reduction was already apparent by age around 44. Estimates of total diversity from one million sequenced T cells were regarded as lower bounds and underestimates. Donor CMV infection status was unknown, potentially confounding age-related changes in expanded clonotypes.

Donors were a few dozen systemically healthy Caucasian individuals from Russia aged roughly 6 to 90 years. Each donor gave 8 to 10 milliliters of peripheral blood, collected into EDTA-treated Vacutainer tubes. Ficoll-Paque density-gradient centrifugation was used to isolate PBMCs, with at least 7 million obtained per sample. Total RNA was extracted from PBMCs with Trizol reagent, with at least 6 micrograms obtained per sample. Naive CD45RAhigh/CD27high T cell percentages were measured by flow cytometry on a PBMC aliquot from every donor. The library was made by 5' RACE. Sequencing was performed on an Illumina HiSeq 2500. A second roughly 6 to 11 cycle PCR used a sample-barcoded 5' primer and a J-beta primer mix. A template-switch 5' adaptor carrying 12 random nucleotides introduced a unique molecular identifier onto each TCR beta cDNA molecule. At least 2.5 million CDR3-containing paired-end reads were obtained from each sample. First-strand cDNA synthesis was performed from all RNA using the Mint cDNA synthesis kit, with priming by a TRBC-specific oligonucleotide. All cDNA was treated with uracil-DNA glycosylase and then went through a first 18-cycle PCR with the universal primers M1SS and BC2_uni_R. The paper's processing steps were these. Each sample was normalized by randomly selecting 1 million high-quality reads, each carrying a distinct molecular identifier. Instead of being binned into consensus sequences, reads that shared molecular identifiers were thrown out. CDR3 identification, clonotype clustering and error correction used MiTCR with a Q25 quality threshold and the strictest error-elimination algorithm. A nonparametric unseen species model with Euler transformation was used to estimate a lower bound on total TCR beta diversity. TCRdb reprocessing: public reads trimmed at Q25 with fastp, clones called with MiXCR, in-frame beta chains kept. CDR3 protein sequences are deduplicated, and each keeps its most common genes and DNA. The V and J calls and clone size come from TCRdb's table, not from the authors' own analysis. In this sample the table shows some 760,000 distinct CDR3 sequences, roughly 25% of which occur a single time. 9% to 9.5% of the sample belongs to the ten largest clones.

Remarks on this clonotype: Its target antigen remains unknown. Base qualities are not recorded, but no much larger clone differs from it by a single base.

Measured from the cysteine to the phenylalanine, the CDR3 is 18 residues long. Just CDR3 DNA is preserved here, 54 bases in frame from base 1. Per the germline V gene, SGHNT is the CDR1 and YENEEA is the CDR2. V trim: 1 base; J trim: 0 bases; unmatched bases: 5. The same data also contributed to another study, on T cells of mothers and their children. That second report states: Donors were nine systemically healthy Caucasian individuals: three mothers and their six children. cDNA synthesis used all of the extracted RNA, with 1.5 ug of RNA in each 15 ul reaction. In the second PCR, sample barcodes and 2-4 random nucleotides were introduced via the M1S primer. Each mother yielded over 9.5 million TCR beta CDR3 reads and each child 2.5 million to 3 million reads. In both related and unrelated pairs, thymic selection shapes the output of TCR recombination in a similar way, with inherited differences having only a minor effect. Normalized repertoire overlap in related mother-child pairs was always slightly higher than in unrelated mother-child pairs, but the difference was never significant. Persistent microchimeric T cell clones were not detected, at a sensitivity of about 100 clones per million clonotypes. The study used deep NGS to compare TCR beta repertoires of mothers and children, seeking features distinguishing related mother-child pairs from unrelated individuals. The mean age was roughly 44 +/- 4 years for the mothers and around 10 +/- 4 years for the children. After adapter ligation was performed with NEBNext reagents, the libraries were sequenced on an Illumina HiSeq 2000 with 100+100 nt paired-end reads. Mother and child libraries were prepared a month apart and sequenced in separate runs to prevent cross-contamination. For each donor, between about 450,000 and 2,300,000 distinct TCR beta clonotypes were identified. Naive TCR beta clonotypes were estimated from low-frequency clonotypes matched to each donor's FACS-determined naive share, without sorting.

Material for sequencing was blood. The chain is encoded by TRBV11-3 joined to TRBJ2-1, and 11 junctional nucleotides match TRBD2. The sequence was obtained from a boy younger than 18 in good health. The nucleotides are TGTGCCAGCAGCTTAGGGGTAGCGGGGGGGACCTCCTACAATGAGCAGTTCTTC. Translated, this gives CASSLGVAGGTSYNEQFF. The variable domain in full, with residues beyond the CDR3 obtained from the reference TRBV11-3 and TRBJ2-1 genes, is EAGVVQSPRYKIIEKKQPVAFWCNPISGHNTLYWYLQNLGQGPELLIRYENEEAVDDSQLPKDRFSAERLKGVDSTLKIQPAELGDSAVYLCASSLGVAGGTSYNEQFFGPGTRLTVL.